The rows below give T cell receptor beta chains drawn from one sample of a study of blood T cell repertoires in COVID-19. Method: immunoSEQ multiplex PCR; TCRdb's copy keeps in-frame clones and lacks some. The top ten clones hold approximately 5% of a sample with about 74,000 clones, 70% to 90% of them seen once. Sequenced input: peripheral blood. These receptor sequences come from a woman older than 75 with acute or convalescent COVID-19. CDR3s include the opening cysteine and the closing phenylalanine or tryptophan. D genes are given only for firm matches. A row's size may be missing; if present it is once, few, many or a size class.

length: 15; size: .; J: TRBJ1-6; V: TRBV5-1; D: TRBD1; CDR3: CASSPNRGRDSPLHF; DNA: TGCGCCAGCAGCCCTAACAGGGGGCGGGATTCACCCCTCCACTTT
length: 13; size: .; J: TRBJ1-1; V: TRBV14; D: TRBD1; CDR3: CASSPPGQGPAFF; DNA: TGTGCCAGCAGCCCCCCGGGACAGGGACCGGCTTTCTTT
length: 13; size: .; J: TRBJ2-5; V: TRBV19; D: .; CDR3: CASRQGIQETQYF; DNA: TGTGCCAGTAGGCAGGGGATCCAAGAGACCCAGTACTTC
length: 15; size: .; J: TRBJ1-4; V: TRBV6-5; D: TRBD1; CDR3: CASSFRQGIGEKLFF; DNA: TGTGCCAGCAGTTTTAGACAGGGTATAGGGGAAAAACTGTTTTTT
length: 15; size: .; J: TRBJ2-7; V: TRBV3-1/TRBV3-2; D: TRBD1; CDR3: CASSLSRDRGDEQYF; DNA: TGTGCCAGCAGCCTATCTCGGGACAGGGGTGACGAGCAGTACTTC
length: 16; size: .; J: TRBJ2-5; V: TRBV5-1; D: TRBD2; CDR3: CASSFLLAEGPGTQYF; DNA: TGCGCCAGCAGCTTTTTACTAGCGGAGGGGCCGGGGACCCAGTACTTC
length: 16; size: .; J: TRBJ2-2; V: TRBV19; D: .; CDR3: CASSWGTPRNTGELFF; DNA: TGTGCCAGTAGTTGGGGGACACCAAGAAACACCGGGGAGCTGTTTTTT
length: 15; size: .; J: TRBJ2-5; V: TRBV10-3; D: TRBD1; CDR3: CAISDPGQGKETQYF; DNA: TGTGCCATCAGTGACCCGGGACAGGGGAAAGAGACCCAGTACTTC
length: 14; size: .; J: TRBJ1-5; V: TRBV25-1; D: .; CDR3: CASSESGDNQPQHF; DNA: TGTGCCAGCAGTGAATCAGGGGACAATCAGCCCCAGCATTTT
length: 15; size: .; J: TRBJ2-2; V: TRBV7-2; D: .; CDR3: CASSYTGTNTGELFF; DNA: TGTGCCAGCAGCTATACGGGAACAAACACCGGGGAGCTGTTTTTT
length: 12; size: .; J: TRBJ1-1; V: TRBV10-1; D: .; CDR3: CASRATTIEAFF; DNA: TGCGCCAGCAGGGCCACTACCATTGAAGCTTTCTTT
length: 14; size: .; J: TRBJ2-3; V: TRBV9; D: .; CDR3: CASSVGQNTDTQYF; DNA: TGTGCCAGCAGCGTAGGGCAGAACACAGATACGCAGTATTTT
length: 17; size: .; J: TRBJ2-2; V: TRBV3-1/TRBV3-2; D: TRBD2; CDR3: CASSPHGRAGVTGELFF; DNA: TGTGCCAGCAGCCCCCACGGGCGAGCGGGAGTTACCGGGGAGCTGTTTTTT
length: 15; size: .; J: TRBJ1-4; V: TRBV25-1; D: .; CDR3: CASSEGRGGNEKLFF; DNA: TGTGCCAGCAGTGAAGGCCGAGGAGGTAATGAAAAACTGTTTTTT
length: 13; size: .; J: TRBJ1-2; V: TRBV5-1; D: .; CDR3: CASSMGGSDGYTF; DNA: TGCGCCAGCAGTATGGGGGGAAGTGATGGCTACACCTTC
length: 16; size: .; J: TRBJ1-6; V: TRBV5-8; D: .; CDR3: CASSLPGGHSNSPLHF; DNA: TGTGCCAGCAGCCTCCCTGGGGGACATAGTAATTCACCCCTCCACTTT
length: 15; size: .; J: TRBJ1-3; V: TRBV5-1; D: TRBD1; CDR3: CASSPTGGVRNTIYF; DNA: TGCGCCAGCAGTCCGACAGGGGGCGTCCGAAACACCATATATTTT
length: 12; size: .; J: TRBJ1-1; V: TRBV28; D: .; CDR3: CASGVRNTEAFF; DNA: TGTGCCAGCGGAGTGAGGAACACTGAAGCTTTCTTT
length: 17; size: .; J: TRBJ2-1; V: TRBV9; D: TRBD1; CDR3: CASSVALGDRVQNEQFF; DNA: TGTGCCAGCAGCGTAGCCTTGGGGGACAGGGTCCAAAATGAGCAGTTCTTC
length: 17; size: .; J: TRBJ2-3; V: TRBV29-1; D: TRBD2; CDR3: CSVVSLAGAASTDTQYF; DNA: TGCAGCGTTGTTAGTCTAGCGGGGGCCGCTAGCACAGATACGCAGTATTTT
length: 14; size: few; J: TRBJ1-1; V: TRBV11-3; D: .; CDR3: CASSLGGLGTEAFF; DNA: TGTGCCAGCAGCTTAGGGGGGCTCGGGACTGAAGCTTTCTTT
length: 12; size: once; J: TRBJ2-1; V: TRBV19; D: .; CDR3: CASSSGANEQFF; DNA: TGTGCCAGTAGTAGCGGGGCCAATGAGCAGTTCTTC
length: 13; size: .; J: TRBJ1-5; V: TRBV6-1; D: .; CDR3: CASSERGGQPQHF; DNA: TGTGCCAGCAGTGAAAGGGGGGGTCAGCCCCAGCATTTT
length: 15; size: .; J: TRBJ2-2; V: TRBV5-5; D: TRBD2; CDR3: CASSGYAGGAGELFF; DNA: TGTGCCAGCAGCGGGTACGCGGGAGGGGCCGGGGAGCTGTTTTTT
length: 15; size: .; J: TRBJ2-2; V: TRBV5-1; D: TRBD2; CDR3: CASSSGLAGRGELFF; DNA: TGCGCCAGCAGCTCGGGACTAGCGGGGCGCGGGGAGCTGTTTTTT
length: 15; size: .; J: TRBJ2-7; V: TRBV6-5; D: TRBD2; CDR3: CASSSGLAGLSEQYF; DNA: TGTGCCAGCAGTAGTGGACTAGCGGGGTTAAGCGAGCAGTACTTC
length: 14; size: .; J: TRBJ1-2; V: TRBV5-1; D: TRBD1; CDR3: CASSFGQGNYGYTF; DNA: TGCGCCAGCTCGTTTGGACAGGGGAACTATGGCTACACCTTC
length: 12; size: few; J: TRBJ2-1; V: TRBV10-1; D: .; CDR3: CASSPDTEKQFF; DNA: TGCGCCAGCAGTCCAGACACGGAAAAGCAGTTCTTC
length: 15; size: .; J: TRBJ2-7; V: TRBV5-6; D: .; CDR3: CASSLSGGGTYEQYF; DNA: TGTGCCAGCAGCTTGTCCGGGGGAGGCACCTACGAGCAGTACTTC
length: 12; size: few; J: TRBJ2-4; V: TRBV3-1/TRBV3-2; D: .; CDR3: CASSQYGNIQYF; DNA: TGTGCCAGCAGCCAATACGGAAACATTCAGTACTTC
length: 15; size: .; J: TRBJ2-1; V: TRBV6-6; D: .; CDR3: CASSSSQGQYNEQFF; DNA: TGTGCCAGCAGTTCGTCCCAGGGCCAGTACAATGAGCAGTTCTTC
length: 15; size: .; J: TRBJ2-1; V: TRBV2; D: TRBD2; CDR3: CASSAFGSGSFEQFF; DNA: TGTGCCAGCAGTGCTTTCGGTAGCGGGAGCTTTGAGCAGTTCTTC
length: 14; size: .; J: TRBJ1-6; V: TRBV3-1/TRBV3-2; D: .; CDR3: CASSQDIQVSPLHF; DNA: TGTGCCAGCAGCCAAGACATCCAGGTATCCCCCCTCCACTTT
length: 15; size: .; J: TRBJ2-7; V: TRBV5-4; D: TRBD2; CDR3: CASSPGGGRAYEQYF; DNA: TGTGCCAGCAGCCCCGGGGGCGGGAGGGCCTACGAGCAGTACTTC
length: 13; size: .; J: TRBJ1-6; V: TRBV6-5; D: .; CDR3: CASRGRSDSPLHF; DNA: TGTGCCAGCAGGGGGCGGTCAGATTCACCCCTCCACTTT
length: 15; size: .; J: TRBJ2-1; V: TRBV5-4; D: TRBD2; CDR3: CASNLAGASYNEQFF; DNA: TGTGCCAGCAATCTAGCGGGAGCCTCCTACAATGAGCAGTTCTTC
length: 16; size: .; J: TRBJ2-2; V: TRBV7-3; D: TRBD1; CDR3: CASSLSSTGRTGELFF; DNA: TGTGCCAGCAGCTTATCTTCGACAGGGAGAACCGGGGAGCTGTTTTTT
length: 16; size: .; J: TRBJ1-5; V: TRBV30; D: .; CDR3: CAWSEPGLRSNQPQHF; DNA: TGTGCCTGGAGTGAACCGGGACTCCGGAGCAATCAGCCCCAGCATTTT
length: 18; size: .; J: TRBJ2-5; V: TRBV24-1; D: TRBD2; CDR3: CATSEGSSGNGIQETQYF; DNA: TGTGCCACCAGTGAAGGATCTAGCGGGAACGGAATCCAAGAGACCCAGTACTTC
length: 13; size: .; J: TRBJ1-4; V: TRBV25-1; D: TRBD1; CDR3: CASSDWDSEKLFF; DNA: TGTGCCAGCAGTGATTGGGACAGCGAAAAACTGTTTTTT
length: 15; size: .; J: TRBJ2-3; V: TRBV5-1; D: TRBD2; CDR3: CASSRIAGGTDTQYF; DNA: TGCGCCAGCAGCAGGATAGCGGGGGGAACAGATACGCAGTATTTT
length: 16; size: .; J: TRBJ1-3; V: TRBV2; D: TRBD1; CDR3: CASSSVTGGRKDTIYF; DNA: TGTGCCAGCAGTAGCGTCACAGGGGGGAGGAAAGACACCATATATTTT
length: 13; size: few; J: TRBJ1-2; V: TRBV10-3; D: .; CDR3: CAISGQPRYGYTF; DNA: TGTGCCATCAGTGGACAGCCTCGCTATGGCTACACCTTC
length: 15; size: .; J: TRBJ2-7; V: TRBV5-4; D: TRBD1; CDR3: CASSSRDRSSYEQYF; DNA: TGTGCCAGCAGCTCCCGGGACAGGAGCTCCTACGAGCAGTACTTC
length: 14; size: .; J: TRBJ2-3; V: TRBV19; D: .; CDR3: CASTLRRGVDTQYF; DNA: TGTGCCAGTACCCTACGCAGGGGCGTAGATACGCAGTATTTT
length: 11; size: .; J: TRBJ1-1; V: TRBV19; D: .; CDR3: CASSLARQAFF; DNA: TGTGCCAGTAGTTTGGCTAGGCAAGCTTTCTTT
length: 12; size: .; J: TRBJ2-7; V: TRBV30; D: .; CDR3: CAWSDRAYEQYF; DNA: TGTGCCTGGAGTGACAGAGCCTACGAGCAGTACTTC
length: 14; size: .; J: TRBJ1-1; V: TRBV19; D: .; CDR3: CASSMRRDNTEAFF; DNA: TGTGCCAGTAGTATGCGGAGGGATAACACTGAAGCTTTCTTT
length: 15; size: .; J: TRBJ2-7; V: TRBV6-2/TRBV6-3; D: .; CDR3: CASSTPHRQTYEQYF; DNA: TGTGCCAGCAGTACCCCCCACAGGCAAACCTACGAGCAGTACTTC
length: 13; size: once; J: TRBJ1-1; V: TRBV6-4; D: .; CDR3: CASSYNMNTEAFF; DNA: TGTGCCAGCAGCTATAATATGAACACTGAAGCTTTCTTT
length: 17; size: .; J: TRBJ1-6; V: TRBV15; D: .; CDR3: CATSRDRPFSYNSPLHF; DNA: TGTGCCACCAGCAGAGATCGCCCTTTTAGCTATAATTCACCCCTCCACTTT
length: 14; size: .; J: TRBJ1-2; V: TRBV19; D: TRBD1; CDR3: CASSIRGTGYGYTF; DNA: TGTGCCAGTAGTATTCGGGGGACAGGGTATGGCTACACCTTC